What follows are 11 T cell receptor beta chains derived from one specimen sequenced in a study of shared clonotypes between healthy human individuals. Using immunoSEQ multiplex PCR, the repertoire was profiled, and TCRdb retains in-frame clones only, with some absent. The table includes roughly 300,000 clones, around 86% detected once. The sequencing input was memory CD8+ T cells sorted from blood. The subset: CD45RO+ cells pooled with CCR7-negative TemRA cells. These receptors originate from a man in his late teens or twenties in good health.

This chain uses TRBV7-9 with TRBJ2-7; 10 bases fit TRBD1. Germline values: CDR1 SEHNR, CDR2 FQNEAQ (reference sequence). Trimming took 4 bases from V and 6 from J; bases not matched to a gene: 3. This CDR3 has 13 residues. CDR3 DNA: TGTGCCAGCAGCTCCCGGGACAGGGGCGAGCAGTACTTC. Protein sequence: CASSSRDRGEQYF. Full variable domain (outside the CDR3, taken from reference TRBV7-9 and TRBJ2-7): DTGVSQNPRHKITKRGQNVTFRCDPISEHNRLYWYRQTLGQGPEFLTYFQNEAQLEKSRLLSDRFSAERPKGSFSTLEIQRTEQGDSAMYLCASSSRDRGEQYFGPGTRLTVT.

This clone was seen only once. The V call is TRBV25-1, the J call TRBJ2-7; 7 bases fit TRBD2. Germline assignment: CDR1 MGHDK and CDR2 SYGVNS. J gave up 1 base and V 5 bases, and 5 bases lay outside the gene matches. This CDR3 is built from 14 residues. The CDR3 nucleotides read TGTGCCAGCAGTATGTGGGGGGGGTCCTACGAGCAGTACTTC. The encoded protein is CASSMWGGSYEQYF.

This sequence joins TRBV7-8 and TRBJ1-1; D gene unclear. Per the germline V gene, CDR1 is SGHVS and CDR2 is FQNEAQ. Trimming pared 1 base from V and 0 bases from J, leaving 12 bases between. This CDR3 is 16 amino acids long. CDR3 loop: CASSLDRQLMNTEAFF. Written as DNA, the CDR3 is TGTGCCAGCAGCTTAGATAGGCAGCTTATGAACACTGAAGCTTTCTTT. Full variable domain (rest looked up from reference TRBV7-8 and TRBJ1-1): GAGVSQSPRYKVAKRGQDVALRCDPISGHVSLFWYQQALGQGPEFLTYFQNEAQLDKSGLPSDRFFAERPEGSVSTLKIQRTQQEDSAVYLCASSLDRQLMNTEAFFGQGTRLTVV.

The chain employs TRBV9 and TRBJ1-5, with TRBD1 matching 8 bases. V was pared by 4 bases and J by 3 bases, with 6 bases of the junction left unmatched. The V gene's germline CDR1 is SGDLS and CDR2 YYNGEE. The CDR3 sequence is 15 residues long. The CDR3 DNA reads TGTGCCAGCAGCATGACAGGGGCTTACAATCAGCCCCAGCATTTT. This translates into CASSMTGAYNQPQHF.

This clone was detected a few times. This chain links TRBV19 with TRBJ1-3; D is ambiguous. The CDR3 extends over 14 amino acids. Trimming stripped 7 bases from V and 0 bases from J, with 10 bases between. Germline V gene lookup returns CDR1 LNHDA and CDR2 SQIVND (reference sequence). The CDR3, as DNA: TGTGCCAGTAACGGCGGTTTCTCTGGAAACACCATATATTTT. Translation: CASNGGFSGNTIYF. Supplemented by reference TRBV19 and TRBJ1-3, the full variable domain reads DGGITQSPKYLFRKEGQNVTLSCEQNLNHDAMYWYRQDPGQGLRLIYYSQIVNDFQKGDIAEGYSVSREKKESFPLTVTSAQKNPTAFYLCASNGGFSGNTIYFGEGSWLTVV.

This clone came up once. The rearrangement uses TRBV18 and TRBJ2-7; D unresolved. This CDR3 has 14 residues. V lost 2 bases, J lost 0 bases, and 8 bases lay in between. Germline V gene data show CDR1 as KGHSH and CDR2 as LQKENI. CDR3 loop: CASSPRTDSYEQYF. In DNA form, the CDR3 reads TGTGCCAGCTCACCAAGGACGGACTCCTACGAGCAGTACTTC.

CDR3 loop: CASSLFVYDRGEKLFF. For the CDR3, the DNA is TGTGCCAGCAGCTTATTTGTTTATGACAGGGGTGAAAAACTGTTTTTT. The chain links TRBV7-9 to TRBJ1-4; 8 bases match TRBD1. Trimming at V came to 2 bases and at J to 7 bases, leaving 9 bases not matched to a gene. The germline gives CDR1 SEHNR, CDR2 FQNEAQ (reference sequence). The CDR3 loop spans 16 amino acids.

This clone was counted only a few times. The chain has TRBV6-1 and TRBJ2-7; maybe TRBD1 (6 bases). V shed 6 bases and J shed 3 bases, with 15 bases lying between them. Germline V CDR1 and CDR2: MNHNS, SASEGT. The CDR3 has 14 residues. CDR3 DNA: TGTGCCAGCAGGGGCAAGACAGGAAGCTACGAGCAGTACTTC. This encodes CASRGKTGSYEQYF.

The CDR3 reads CASSPSGSYEQYF. The CDR3 bases are TGTGCCAGTAGTCCCAGCGGGAGCTACGAGCAGTACTTC. The rearrangement uses TRBV19 and TRBJ2-7, with 8 nucleotides matching TRBD2. With 5 bases clipped from V and 3 bases from J, the junction kept 3 bases outside the gene matches. The CDR3 length is 13 residues. From germline, CDR1 is LNHDA and CDR2 SQIVND (reference sequence).

CDR3 loop: CAWLPADSPPNYGYTF. The CDR3 DNA follows: TGTGCCTGGCTCCCGGCGGACAGCCCGCCTAACTATGGCTACACCTTC. V usage is TRBV30 and J usage is TRBJ1-2, with D perhaps TRBD1 (6 bases). Trimming removed 5 bases from V and 0 bases from J, with 19 bases in between. From germline, CDR1 is GTSNPN and CDR2 SVGIG (reference sequence). This CDR3 spans 16 amino acids.

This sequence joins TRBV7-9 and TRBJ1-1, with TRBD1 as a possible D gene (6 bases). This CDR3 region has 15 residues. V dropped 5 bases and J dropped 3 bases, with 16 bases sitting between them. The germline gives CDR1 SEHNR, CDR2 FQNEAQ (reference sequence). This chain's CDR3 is CASSPPGQGYTEAFF. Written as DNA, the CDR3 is TGTGCCAGCAGCCCCCCGGGGCAGGGGTACACTGAAGCTTTCTTT.